This T cell receptor (beta chain) was captured by sequencing in a study of cytomegalovirus exposure and HLA in healthy donors. On the study more broadly: Both the 100 to 150 validation repertoires and the 666 first-cohort repertoires used the same platform, as reported by a later analysis.

Some clones are missing from TCRdb's copy, which holds only in-frame ones; the method was immunoSEQ multiplex PCR. The table has some 160,000 clones, roughly 91% seen once; the top ten hold about 2.7%. Germline CDR1 reads LNHDA; CDR2 reads SQIVND (reference sequence). V shed 4 bases and J shed 3 bases, with 15 bases lying between them. The CDR3 contains 15 residues. General study results and limits: It was found in a later analysis that first-cohort TCR clusters tended to co-occur in the 100 to 150 validation repertoires. There were about 160 TCR beta chains listed as cytomegalovirus-associated.

Worth noting for this clone: Its specificity is unknown.

This rearrangement joins TRBV19 to TRBJ1-2; TRBD1 is a possible D gene (6 bases). The TCR sequence derives from a man younger than 35 in good health and CMV-seronegative. Material for sequencing was PBMCs. As DNA, the CDR3 is TGTGCCAGTAGTACCAACAGGGATGGTGACTATGGCTACACCTTC. Translated: CASSTNRDGDYGYTF.